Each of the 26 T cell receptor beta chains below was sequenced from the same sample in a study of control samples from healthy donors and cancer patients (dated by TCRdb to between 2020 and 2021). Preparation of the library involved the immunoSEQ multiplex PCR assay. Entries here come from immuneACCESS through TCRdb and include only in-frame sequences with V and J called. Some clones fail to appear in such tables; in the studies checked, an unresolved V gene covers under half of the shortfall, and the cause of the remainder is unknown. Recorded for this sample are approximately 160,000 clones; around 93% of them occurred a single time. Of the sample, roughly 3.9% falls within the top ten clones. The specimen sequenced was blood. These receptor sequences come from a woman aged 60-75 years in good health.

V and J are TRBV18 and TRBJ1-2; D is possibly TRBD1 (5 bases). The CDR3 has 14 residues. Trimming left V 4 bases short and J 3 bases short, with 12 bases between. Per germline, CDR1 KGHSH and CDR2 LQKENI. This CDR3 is CASSHGSRDYGYTF. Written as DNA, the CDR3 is TGTGCCAGCTCACATGGGAGCAGGGACTATGGCTACACCTTC.

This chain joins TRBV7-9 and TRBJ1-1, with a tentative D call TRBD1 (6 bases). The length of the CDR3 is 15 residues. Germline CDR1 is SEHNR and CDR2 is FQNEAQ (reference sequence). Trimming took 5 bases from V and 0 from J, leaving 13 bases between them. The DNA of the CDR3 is TGTGCCAGCAGCCTCGGGACATCCATGAACACTGAAGCTTTCTTT. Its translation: CASSLGTSMNTEAFF.

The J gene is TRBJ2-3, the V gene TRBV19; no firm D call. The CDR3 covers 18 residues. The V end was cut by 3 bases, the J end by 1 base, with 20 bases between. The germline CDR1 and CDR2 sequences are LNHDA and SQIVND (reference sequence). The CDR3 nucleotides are TGTGCCAGTAGTATTTCTTCCGGTCTTGCAGTCGGCACAGATACGCAGTATTTT. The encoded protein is CASSISSGLAVGTDTQYF.

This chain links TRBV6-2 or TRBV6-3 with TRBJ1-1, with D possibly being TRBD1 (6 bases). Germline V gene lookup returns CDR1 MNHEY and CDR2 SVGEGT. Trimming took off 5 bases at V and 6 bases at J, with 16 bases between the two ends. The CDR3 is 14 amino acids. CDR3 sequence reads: CASSPQQGAAEAFF. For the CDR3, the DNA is TGTGCCAGCAGTCCGCAACAGGGTGCGGCTGAAGCTTTCTTT.

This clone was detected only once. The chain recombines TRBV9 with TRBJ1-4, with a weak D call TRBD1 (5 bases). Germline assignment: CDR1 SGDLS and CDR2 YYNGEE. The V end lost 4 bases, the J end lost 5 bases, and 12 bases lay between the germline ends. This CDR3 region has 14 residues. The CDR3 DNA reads TGTGCCAGCAGCCCGGACACGGCGAATGAAAAACTGTTTTTT. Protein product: CASSPDTANEKLFF.

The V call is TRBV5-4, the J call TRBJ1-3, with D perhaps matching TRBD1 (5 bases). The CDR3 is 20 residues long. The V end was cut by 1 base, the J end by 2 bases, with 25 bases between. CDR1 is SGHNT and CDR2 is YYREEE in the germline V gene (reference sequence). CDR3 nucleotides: TGTGCCAGCAGCTTGCGTGACGACAGAGGGCATTTCTATGCTGGAAACACCATATATTTT. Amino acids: CASSLRDDRGHFYAGNTIYF.

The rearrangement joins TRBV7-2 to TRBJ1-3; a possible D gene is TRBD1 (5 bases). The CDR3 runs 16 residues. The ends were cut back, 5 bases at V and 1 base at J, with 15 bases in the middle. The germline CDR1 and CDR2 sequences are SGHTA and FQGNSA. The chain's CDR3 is CASSPQGSVSGNTIYF. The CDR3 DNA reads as TGTGCCAGCAGCCCCCAGGGTTCGGTGTCTGGAAACACCATATATTTT.

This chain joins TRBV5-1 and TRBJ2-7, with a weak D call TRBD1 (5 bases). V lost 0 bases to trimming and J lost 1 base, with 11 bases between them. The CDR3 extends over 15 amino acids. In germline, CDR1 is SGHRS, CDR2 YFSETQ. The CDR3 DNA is TGCGCCAGCAGCTTGGCCGGCCAGGGATCCTACGAGCAGTACTTC. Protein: CASSLAGQGSYEQYF. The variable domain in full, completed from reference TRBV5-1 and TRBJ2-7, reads KAGVTQTPRYLIKTRGQQVTLSCSPISGHRSVSWYQQTPGQGLQFLFEYFSETQRNKGNFPGRFSGRQFSNSRSEMNVSTLELGDSALYLCASSLAGQGSYEQYFGPGTRLTVT.

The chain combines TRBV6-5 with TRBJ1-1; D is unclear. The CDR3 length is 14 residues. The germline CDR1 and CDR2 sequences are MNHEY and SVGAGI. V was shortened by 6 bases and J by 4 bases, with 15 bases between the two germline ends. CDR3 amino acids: CASSEGGWFTEAFF. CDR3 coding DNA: TGTGCCAGCAGCGAGGGCGGGTGGTTCACTGAAGCTTTCTTT.

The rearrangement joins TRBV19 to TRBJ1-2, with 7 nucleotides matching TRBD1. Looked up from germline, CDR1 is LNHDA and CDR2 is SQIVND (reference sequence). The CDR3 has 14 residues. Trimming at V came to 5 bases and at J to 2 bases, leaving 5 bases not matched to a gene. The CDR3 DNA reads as TGTGCCAGTAGTGAGAGGGGACAGAACTATGGCTACACCTTC. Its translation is CASSERGQNYGYTF.

This chain's CDR3 is CASSRGSPPLEGQPQHF. In DNA form, the CDR3 reads TGCGCCAGCAGTCGAGGCTCACCTCCCCTTGAAGGTCAGCCCCAGCATTTT. V gene TRBV10-1 combines with J gene TRBJ1-5, with D unclear. Germline lookup yields CDR1 WNHNN and CDR2 SYGVQD (reference sequence). The V end was cut by 5 bases, the J end by 6 bases, with 23 bases between. The length of the CDR3 is 17 residues.

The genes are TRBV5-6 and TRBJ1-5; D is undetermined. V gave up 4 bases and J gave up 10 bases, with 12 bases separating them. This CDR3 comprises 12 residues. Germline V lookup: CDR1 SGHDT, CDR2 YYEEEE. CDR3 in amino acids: CASSLRDEPQHF. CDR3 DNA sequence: TGTGCCAGCAGCCTCCGAGATGAACCCCAGCATTTT.

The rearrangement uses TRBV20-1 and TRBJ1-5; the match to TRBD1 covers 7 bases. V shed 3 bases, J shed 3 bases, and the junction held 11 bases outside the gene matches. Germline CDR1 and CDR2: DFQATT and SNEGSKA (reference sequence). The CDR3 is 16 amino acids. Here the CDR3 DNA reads TGCAGTGCTAGTCTAAGCGGCAGGGGGGTCAATCAGCCCCAGCATTTT. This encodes CSASLSGRGVNQPQHF.

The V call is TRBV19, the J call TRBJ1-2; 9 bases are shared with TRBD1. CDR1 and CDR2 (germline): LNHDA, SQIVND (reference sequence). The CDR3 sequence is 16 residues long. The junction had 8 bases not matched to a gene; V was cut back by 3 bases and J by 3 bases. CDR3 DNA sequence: TGTGCCAGTAGTATTAGCATGGGACAGGGAGACTATGGCTACACCTTC. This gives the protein CASSISMGQGDYGYTF.

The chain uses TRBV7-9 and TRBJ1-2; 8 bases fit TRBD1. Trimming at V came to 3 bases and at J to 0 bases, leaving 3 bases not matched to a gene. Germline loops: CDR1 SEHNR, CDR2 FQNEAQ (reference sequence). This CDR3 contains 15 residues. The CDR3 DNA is TGTGCCAGCAGCTTCGGACAGGGAGCTAACTATGGCTACACCTTC. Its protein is CASSFGQGANYGYTF.

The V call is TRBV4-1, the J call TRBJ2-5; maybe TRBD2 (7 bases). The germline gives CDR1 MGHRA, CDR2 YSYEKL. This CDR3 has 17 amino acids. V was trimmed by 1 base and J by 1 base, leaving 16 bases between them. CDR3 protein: CASSQAQRGGAQETQYF. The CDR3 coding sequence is TGCGCCAGCAGCCAAGCCCAAAGGGGGGGGGCCCAAGAGACCCAGTACTTC.

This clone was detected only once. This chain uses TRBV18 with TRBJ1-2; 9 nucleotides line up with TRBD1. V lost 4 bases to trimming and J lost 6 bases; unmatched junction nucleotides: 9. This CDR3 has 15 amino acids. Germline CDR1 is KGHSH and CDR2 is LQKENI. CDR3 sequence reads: CASSQMGQGQDGYTF. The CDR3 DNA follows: TGTGCCAGCTCACAGATGGGACAGGGCCAAGATGGCTACACCTTC.

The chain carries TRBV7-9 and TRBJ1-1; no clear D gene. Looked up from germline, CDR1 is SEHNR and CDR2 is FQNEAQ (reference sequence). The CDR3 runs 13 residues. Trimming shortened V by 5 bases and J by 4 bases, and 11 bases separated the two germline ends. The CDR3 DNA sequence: TGTGCCAGCAGCATAGGAGACTCCACTGAAGCTTTCTTT. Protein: CASSIGDSTEAFF.

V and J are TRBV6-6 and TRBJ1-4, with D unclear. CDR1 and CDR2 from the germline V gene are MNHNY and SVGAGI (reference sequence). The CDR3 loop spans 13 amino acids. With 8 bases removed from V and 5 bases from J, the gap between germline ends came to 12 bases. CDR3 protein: CASLEGGNEKLFF. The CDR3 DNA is TGTGCCAGCCTTGAGGGAGGGAATGAAAAACTGTTTTTT.

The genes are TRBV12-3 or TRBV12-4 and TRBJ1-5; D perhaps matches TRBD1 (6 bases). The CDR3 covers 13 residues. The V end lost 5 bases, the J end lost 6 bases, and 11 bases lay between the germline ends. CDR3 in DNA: TGTGCCAGCAGTACGCAAGGGGGTCAGCCCCAGCATTTT. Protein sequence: CASSTQGGQPQHF.

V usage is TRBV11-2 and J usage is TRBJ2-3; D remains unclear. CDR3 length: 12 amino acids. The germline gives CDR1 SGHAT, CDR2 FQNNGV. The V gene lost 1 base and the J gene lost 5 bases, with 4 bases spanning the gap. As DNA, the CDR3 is TGTGCCAGCAGCTTAGTGGTAGATACGCAGTATTTT. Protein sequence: CASSLVVDTQYF.

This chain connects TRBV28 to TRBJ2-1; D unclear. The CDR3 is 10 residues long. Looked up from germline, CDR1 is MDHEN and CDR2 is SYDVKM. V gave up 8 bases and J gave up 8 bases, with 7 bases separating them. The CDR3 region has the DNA TGTGCCAGCGGACGGGATGAGCAGTTCTTC. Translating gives CASGRDEQFF.

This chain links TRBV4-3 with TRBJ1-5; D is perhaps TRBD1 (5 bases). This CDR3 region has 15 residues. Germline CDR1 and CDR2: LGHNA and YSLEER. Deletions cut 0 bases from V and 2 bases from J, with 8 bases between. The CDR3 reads CASSQELGGNQPQHF. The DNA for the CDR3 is TGCGCCAGCAGCCAAGAATTGGGGGGCAATCAGCCCCAGCATTTT.

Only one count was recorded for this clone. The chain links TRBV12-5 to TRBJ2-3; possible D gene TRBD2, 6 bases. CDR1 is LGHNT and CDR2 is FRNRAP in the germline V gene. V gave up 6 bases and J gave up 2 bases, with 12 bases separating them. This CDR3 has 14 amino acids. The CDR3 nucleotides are TGTGCTAGTGGCCGGGACTCCCCCACAGATACGCAGTATTTT. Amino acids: CASGRDSPTDTQYF.

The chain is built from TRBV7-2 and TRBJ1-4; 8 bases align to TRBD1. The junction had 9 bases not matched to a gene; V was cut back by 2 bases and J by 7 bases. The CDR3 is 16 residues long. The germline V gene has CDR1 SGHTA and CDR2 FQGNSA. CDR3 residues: CASSLPTGGGREKLFF. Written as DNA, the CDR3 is TGTGCCAGCAGCTTACCAACAGGGGGAGGTCGTGAAAAACTGTTTTTT.

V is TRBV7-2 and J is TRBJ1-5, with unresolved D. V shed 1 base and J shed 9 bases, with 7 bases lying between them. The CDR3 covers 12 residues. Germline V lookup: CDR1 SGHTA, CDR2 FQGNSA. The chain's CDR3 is CASSLDLGPQHF. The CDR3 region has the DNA TGTGCCAGCAGCTTAGATCTCGGGCCCCAGCATTTT.